This T cell receptor beta chain is drawn from a study of radiotherapy plus CTLA-4 blockade in lung cancer. Study outcomes and limitations: According to reports, early shifts in blood T cell clones, alongside interferon-beta, forecast response most accurately.

A word on this clone: The antigen remains unidentified.

The length of the CDR3 is 15 residues. Germline-derived CDR1 and CDR2 are LNHNV and YYDKDF (reference sequence). V shed 1 base and J shed 5 bases, with 15 bases lying between them. Here immunoSEQ multiplex PCR was the method, and the copy in TCRdb shows in-frame clones only, minus some. This sample has tens of thousands of clones, with 60% to 85% found just once. The rearrangement links TRBV15 to TRBJ2-7, with D possibly matching TRBD2 (5 bases). The sequence was obtained from a human donor with non-small cell lung cancer who had a partial response to radiotherapy plus ipilimumab. Some clones in this sample may be carry-over from other donors' samples. Here the sequenced sample was peripheral blood, taken from a patient treated with radiotherapy plus ipilimumab. Here the CDR3 DNA reads TGTGCCACCAGCAGAGCTTCTTCAGGACTCAACGAGCAGTACTTC. Its translation is CATSRASSGLNEQYF.